Following are 24 T cell receptor beta chains from one sample sequenced in a study of T-cell memory formation after mild COVID-19. TCRdb used MiXCR to reprocess the 5' RACE reads, holding one entry per CDR3 protein. The table shows approximately 100,000 distinct CDR3 sequences, with approximately 12% occurring only once. The sequenced sample was PBMCs or a T cell subset sorted from them (not recorded which). The receptors derive from a man in his late teens or twenties who had mild COVID-19 (a few samples of this study predate the infection). Cell type and time point are not known.

This clonotype has just a few counts. V gene TRBV28 combines with J gene TRBJ1-1; D not certain. V dropped 2 bases and J dropped 0 bases, with 4 bases sitting between them. Looked up from germline, CDR1 is MDHEN and CDR2 is SYDVKM. The CDR3 extends over 13 amino acids. CDR3 nucleotide sequence: TGTGCCAGCAGTTTACCCTTGAACACTGAAGCTTTCTTT. It is translated as CASSLPLNTEAFF.

This chain joins TRBV11-1 and TRBJ2-7, with D possibly matching TRBD2 (6 bases). The CDR3 length is 14 residues. The V end was cut by 8 bases, the J end by 4 bases, with 18 bases between. CDR1 SGHAT and CDR2 FQDESV come from the germline V gene (reference sequence). In nucleotides, the CDR3 is TGTGCCAGCGCGGAGGGGCGCTTATGGTACGAGCAGTACTTC. Amino acid sequence: CASAEGRLWYEQYF. Drawing the rest from reference TRBV11-1 and TRBJ2-7, the complete variable domain is EAEVAQSPRYKITEKSQAVAFWCDPISGHATLYWYRQILGQGPELLVQFQDESVVDDSQLPKDRFSAERLKGVDSTLKIQPAELGDSAMYLCASAEGRLWYEQYFGPGTRLTVT.

This chain connects TRBV10-3 to TRBJ2-7; no reliable D call. Trimming took off 0 bases at V and 2 bases at J, with 8 bases between the two ends. Germline loops: CDR1 ENHRY, CDR2 SYGVKD. CDR3 length equals 14 residues. For the CDR3, the DNA is TGTGCCATCAGTGAGTCGTGGGCCGCCTACGAGCAGTACTTC. Translating gives CAISESWAAYEQYF.

The table lists this clonotype with a few counts. The CDR3 loop reads CASSPTSTGSSQFF. CDR3 DNA: TGCGCCAGCAGCCCCACCTCGACAGGGTCCTCGCAGTTCTTC. The genes are TRBV4-1 and TRBJ2-1; 7 positions match TRBD1. The junction had 12 bases not matched to a gene; V was cut back by 4 bases and J by 12 bases. Germline V gives CDR1 MGHRA, CDR2 YSYEKL. CDR3 length equals 14 residues.

The chain carries TRBV19 and TRBJ1-6; D gene ambiguous. V gave up 5 bases and J gave up 0 bases, with 14 bases separating them. Germline-derived CDR1 and CDR2 are LNHDA and SQIVND (reference sequence). The CDR3 is made up of 17 amino acids. CDR3 DNA: TGTGCCAGTAGTTTCGGCGGGCAGAGCTCCTATAATTCACCCCTCCACTTT. It is translated as CASSFGGQSSYNSPLHF.

This clonotype has only a few counts. The chain joins TRBV10-3 to TRBJ2-3; D is uncertain. Germline V lookup: CDR1 ENHRY, CDR2 SYGVKD. Trimming took off 6 bases at V and 1 base at J, with 11 bases between the two ends. This CDR3 contains 14 residues. DNA for the CDR3: TGTGCCATCAGAGCTAACGGTCGCACAGATACGCAGTATTTT. Amino acids: CAIRANGRTDTQYF.

The J gene is TRBJ2-7, the V gene TRBV7-6; D unresolved. Trimming stripped 3 bases from V and 7 bases from J, with 13 bases between. The CDR3 consists of 13 residues. Germline loops: CDR1 SGHVS, CDR2 FNYEAQ. The CDR3 DNA reads as TGTGCCAGCAGCTTGGACGGACGTGGGGAGCAGTACTTC. Residues: CASSLDGRGEQYF.

In its sample, this clonotype was seen a few times. This chain joins TRBV11-2 and TRBJ1-1, with D maybe TRBD1 (6 bases). This CDR3 comprises 16 residues. Per germline, CDR1 SGHAT and CDR2 FQNNGV. V was trimmed by 5 bases and J by 0 bases, leaving 16 bases between them. The DNA of the CDR3 is TGTGCCAGCAGCCCCGCTCCCGGGACACTGAACACTGAAGCTTTCTTT. It yields the protein CASSPAPGTLNTEAFF.

The rearrangement uses TRBV6-5 and TRBJ2-7; 12 bases line up with TRBD2. CDR1 is MNHEY and CDR2 is SVGAGI in the germline V gene. There are 13 residues in the CDR3. V was pared by 8 bases and J by 5 bases, with 4 bases of the junction left unmatched. The CDR3 is CASGTSGSHEQYF. CDR3 coding DNA: TGTGCCAGCGGGACTAGCGGGTCCCACGAGCAGTACTTC.

This clonotype was found a few times. The chain joins TRBV7-9 to TRBJ2-3, with TRBD1 matching over 11 bases. This CDR3 spans 18 amino acids. Germline trimming cut 5 bases from V and 2 bases from J; bases unmatched to any gene: 12. Germline CDR1 SEHNR, CDR2 FQNEAQ (reference sequence). CDR3 bases: TGTGCCAGCAGCCCCCGTCCCGGGACAGGGGGACACACAGATACGCAGTATTTT. This sequence encodes CASSPRPGTGGHTDTQYF.

At least ten counts were recorded for this clonotype. The rearrangement links TRBV4-1 to TRBJ2-7; possibly TRBD1 or TRBD2 for D (5 bases each). CDR1 and CDR2 (germline): MGHRA, YSYEKL. This CDR3 comprises 16 residues. Trimming cost V 1 base and J 2 bases, with 15 bases left between them. The CDR3 spells CASSQVSGLTPYEQYF. CDR3 nucleotide sequence: TGCGCCAGCAGCCAAGTGTCGGGGCTGACGCCCTACGAGCAGTACTTC.

In this sample, this clonotype turned up once. The chain has TRBV4-3 and TRBJ2-5; 11 bases map to TRBD2. The length of the CDR3 is 17 residues. The ends lost 0 bases at V and 2 bases at J; junction bases unmatched: 5. Germline CDR1 reads LGHNA; CDR2 reads YSLEER. The CDR3 loop is CASSQEPGTSGQETQYF. The CDR3 DNA sequence: TGCGCCAGCAGCCAAGAACCGGGGACTAGCGGACAAGAGACCCAGTACTTC.

The J gene is TRBJ2-5, the V gene TRBV4-3, with D possibly TRBD2 on 6 matching bases. Germline CDR1 LGHNA, CDR2 YSLEER. CDR3 length equals 14 residues. Trimming cost V 0 bases and J 5 bases, with 10 bases left between them. CDR3 DNA: TGCGCCAGCAGCCAAGACAGGGCGGGGGAGACCCAGTACTTC. As protein: CASSQDRAGETQYF.

There are a few counts of this clonotype. This chain uses TRBV20-1 with TRBJ1-4; D remains ambiguous. The CDR3 is 14 residues long. The V end was cut by 2 bases, the J end by 7 bases, with 14 bases between. Germline loops: CDR1 DFQATT, CDR2 SNEGSKA (reference sequence). The CDR3 region has the DNA TGCAGTGCTAGATCCCGGGCTGCCGGTGAAAAACTGTTTTTT. Protein sequence: CSARSRAAGEKLFF.

The table lists this clonotype with a few counts. This sequence joins TRBV4-3 and TRBJ2-2; D is perhaps TRBD1 (6 bases). This CDR3 comprises 16 residues. V lost 2 bases, J lost 3 bases, and 13 bases lay in between. The germline V gene has CDR1 LGHNA and CDR2 YSLEER. The CDR3 region is CASSQLQQGYTGELFF. The CDR3 DNA reads TGCGCCAGCAGCCAACTACAACAGGGATACACCGGGGAGCTGTTTTTT.

The J gene is TRBJ2-1, the V gene TRBV6-2 or TRBV6-3, with 7 bases identical to TRBD2. Germline values: CDR1 MNHEY, CDR2 SVGEGT. Germline trimming cut 8 bases from V and 2 bases from J; bases unmatched to any gene: 9. The CDR3 is made up of 15 amino acids. The CDR3 DNA is TGTGCCAGCGAACCGGGGGGTCCCCCCTACAATGAGCAGTTCTTC. This sequence encodes CASEPGGPPYNEQFF.

This clonotype was observed a few times. The gene calls are TRBV4-1 and TRBJ2-1, with TRBD2 identical over 7 bases. The J segment lost 13 bases and the V segment lost 4 bases, leaving 7 bases of the junction unmatched. This CDR3 comprises 12 residues. CDR1 MGHRA and CDR2 YSYEKL come from the germline V gene. In DNA, the CDR3 is TGCGCCAGCAGCCTCGGGACTATAGCACAGTTCTTC. Translated: CASSLGTIAQFF.

DNA for the CDR3: TGTGCCACCAGCACCAGAACAGGGATGAATCAGCCCCAGCATTTT. Amino acid sequence: CATSTRTGMNQPQHF. The chain joins TRBV15 to TRBJ1-5; TRBD1 might be the D (6 bases). Germline V lookup: CDR1 LNHNV, CDR2 YYDKDF (reference sequence). Trimming left V 4 bases short and J 4 bases short, with 14 bases between. This CDR3 has 15 residues.

The table lists this clonotype with many counts. The chain uses TRBV5-6 and TRBJ2-1; no reliable D call. The V gene's germline CDR1 is SGHDT and CDR2 YYEEEE. The V end lost 4 bases, the J end lost 0 bases, and 14 bases lay between the germline ends. This CDR3 region has 16 residues. The CDR3 sequence: CASSTTGSSSYNEQFF. DNA of the CDR3: TGTGCCAGCAGCACTACCGGCTCAAGCTCCTACAATGAGCAGTTCTTC.

This clonotype was picked up many times. The CDR3 reads CASSPLTGGPDTQYF. CDR3 sequence (DNA): TGTGCCAGCAGCCCCCTGACAGGGGGGCCAGATACGCAGTATTTT. The chain combines TRBV7-6 with TRBJ2-3, with 9 bases matching TRBD1. With V trimmed by 5 bases and J by 4 bases, 7 bases remained unmatched. This CDR3 has 15 amino acids. Germline values: CDR1 SGHVS, CDR2 FNYEAQ.

This clonotype was picked up a small number of times. The chain joins TRBV19 to TRBJ2-1, with 10 bases lining up with TRBD2. The trim removed 3 bases at V and 6 bases at J, leaving 5 bases unmatched. Germline V gives CDR1 LNHDA, CDR2 SQIVND (reference sequence). This CDR3 has 15 residues. The CDR3 loop reads CASSIISGGANEQFF. Here the CDR3 DNA reads TGTGCCAGTAGTATTATCAGCGGGGGGGCCAATGAGCAGTTCTTC.

This clonotype was recorded a few times. This chain joins TRBV27 and TRBJ2-1; TRBD1 matches 11 bases. Per the germline V gene, CDR1 is MNHEY and CDR2 is SMNVEV (reference sequence). The CDR3 covers 16 residues. Trimming cost V 5 bases and J 6 bases; bases outside gene matches: 9. The CDR3 sequence: CASSRLGQGGFNEQFF. CDR3 DNA: TGTGCCAGCAGTCGCCTGGGACAGGGGGGATTCAATGAGCAGTTCTTC.

This chain joins TRBV7-9 and TRBJ2-3; TRBD1 matches 9 bases. The V and J ends lost 0 bases and 2 bases, in that order; junction bases with no gene match: 9. Germline V gives CDR1 SEHNR, CDR2 FQNEAQ (reference sequence). CDR3 length: 18 residues. The CDR3 sequence is CASSLAGTGSLFTDTQYF. In DNA, the CDR3 is TGTGCCAGCAGCTTAGCCGGGACAGGGTCTCTTTTCACAGATACGCAGTATTTT.

At least ten counts were recorded for this clonotype. This chain uses TRBV6-2 or TRBV6-3 with TRBJ1-1; the D gene is possibly TRBD1 (5 bases). This CDR3 comprises 12 residues. The germline V gene encodes CDR1 MNHEY and CDR2 SVGEGT. V shed 4 bases and J shed 5 bases, with 8 bases lying between them. The CDR3 region is CASSFRVTEAFF. The DNA of the CDR3 is TGTGCCAGCAGTTTCAGGGTTACTGAAGCTTTCTTT.